Below are 5 T cell receptor beta chains sequenced from a single sample in a study of shared clonotypes between healthy human individuals. Profiling relied on immunoSEQ multiplex PCR, and the TCRdb table lists in-frame clones only, not all of them. The sample holds around 370,000 clones; about 96% are singletons and the top ten take about 0.34%. Sequencing input: memory CD8+ T cells sorted from blood. The sample's subset: CD45RO+ cells pooled with CCR7-negative TemRA cells. The receptors here all came from a man aged 25-40 years in good health.

This rearrangement joins TRBV2 to TRBJ2-4, with D perhaps matching TRBD1 or TRBD2 (6 bases each). The CDR3 is made up of 13 amino acids. In germline, CDR1 is SNHLY, CDR2 FYNNEI. V was cut by 3 bases and J by 8 bases, with 11 bases left in between. The CDR3 spells CASSEGGRHIQYF. The DNA for the CDR3 is TGTGCCAGCAGTGAGGGGGGCCGGCACATTCAGTACTTC.

This clone was picked up one time. The chain carries TRBV7-3 and TRBJ2-3; possible D gene TRBD2, 6 bases. This CDR3 region has 14 residues. The germline CDR1 and CDR2 sequences are SGHTA and FQGTGA. V lost 5 bases to trimming and J lost 4 bases, with 13 bases between them. CDR3 nucleotide sequence: TGTGCCAGCAGCAAAGCCGGGGGAGCAGATACGCAGTATTTT. This sequence encodes CASSKAGGADTQYF.

The CDR3 region has the DNA TGTGCCAGCATGACGGGGGGGTCCAAAAACATTCAGTACTTC. Encoded protein: CASMTGGSKNIQYF. J is TRBJ2-4 and V is TRBV6-5, with TRBD2 matching over 8 bases. CDR3 size: 14 residues. Germline V gene data show CDR1 as MNHEY and CDR2 as SVGAGI. The trim removed 7 bases at V and 2 bases at J, leaving 4 bases unmatched.

The chain has TRBV2 and TRBJ2-7; a possible D gene is TRBD1 (6 bases). The CDR3 runs 13 residues. CDR1 and CDR2 from the germline V gene are SNHLY and FYNNEI. V was shortened by 7 bases and J by 4 bases, with 14 bases between the two germline ends. Written as DNA, the CDR3 is TGTGCCAGCAAAAGGACAGAGATATACGAGCAGTACTTC. It encodes CASKRTEIYEQYF.

The V gene is TRBV18, the J gene TRBJ2-1; no clear D gene. The V end lost 3 bases, the J end lost 7 bases, and 7 bases lay between the germline ends. The germline V gene encodes CDR1 KGHSH and CDR2 LQKENI. The CDR3 has 12 amino acids. Here the CDR3 DNA reads TGTGCCAGCTCACCTATTCCGAATGAGCAGTTCTTC. Its translation: CASSPIPNEQFF.